Below are 21 T cell receptor beta chains sequenced from a single sample in a study of vaccination effects on CD4 cells after COVID-19. These receptors have no identified antigens. The table came from immunoSEQ multiplex PCR; TCRdb's copy has only in-frame clones and leaves some out. The profile shows around 53,000 clones, nearly 75% of them singletons. After around ten days in culture, the CD4+ T cells were isolated. The person's infection with SARS-CoV-2, confirmed by PCR, took place between March and December 2020. The vaccine given was either BNT162b2 or mRNA-1273, in two doses. Sequencing used CD4+ T cells from PBMCs cultured without peptide, obtained after COVID-19 vaccination. These TCRs come from a human donor who had a prior SARS-CoV-2 infection.

The chain uses TRBV4-3 and TRBJ2-1; maybe TRBD2 (6 bases). With 0 bases removed from V and 5 bases from J, the gap between germline ends came to 20 bases. The CDR3 has 18 residues. Germline values: CDR1 LGHNA, CDR2 YSLEER. The CDR3 DNA follows: TGCGCCAGCAGCCAAGATCTCTCGAGGGAGGCCGTCCACAATGAGCAGTTCTTC. This codes for CASSQDLSREAVHNEQFF.

This clone was observed a single time. The rearrangement joins TRBV25-1 to TRBJ2-1; 10 nucleotides align to TRBD1. CDR3 length: 14 amino acids. Germline CDR1 is MGHDK and CDR2 is SYGVNS. After removal of 6 bases from V and 4 bases from J, the junction contained 3 bases not matched to a gene. CDR3 residues: CASRPGQGYNEQFF. The CDR3 DNA reads TGTGCCAGCAGACCGGGACAGGGGTACAATGAGCAGTTCTTC. The full variable domain, its missing parts supplied by reference TRBV25-1 and TRBJ2-1, is EADIYQTPRYLVIGTGKKITLECSQTMGHDKMYWYQQDPGMELHLIHYSYGVNSTEKGDLSSESTVSRIRTEHFPLTLESARPSHTSQYLCASRPGQGYNEQFFGPGTRLTVL.

V gene TRBV4-1 combines with J gene TRBJ2-7; 8 nucleotides agree with TRBD1. This CDR3 has 15 residues. CDR1 is MGHRA and CDR2 is YSYEKL in the germline V gene. V lost 0 bases and J lost 9; bases outside the gene matches: 10. The CDR3: CASSQEGTGGPMQYF. CDR3 DNA sequence: TGCGCCAGCAGCCAAGAGGGGACAGGAGGGCCGATGCAGTACTTC.

This chain uses TRBV5-4 with TRBJ2-7; D may correspond to TRBD1 or TRBD2 (5 bases each). Looked up from germline, CDR1 is SGHNT and CDR2 is YYREEE (reference sequence). Trimming took 1 base from V and 3 from J, leaving 20 bases between them. The CDR3 sequence is 17 residues long. The CDR3 loop reads CASSLPSRGAAHYEQYF. Written as DNA, the CDR3 is TGTGCCAGCAGCTTGCCCAGTCGAGGGGCCGCTCACTACGAGCAGTACTTC.

The rearrangement joins TRBV9 to TRBJ1-2; 7 bases line up with TRBD1. Germline CDR1 and CDR2: SGDLS and YYNGEE. The CDR3 contains 13 residues. The V gene end was trimmed by 2 bases and the J gene end by 3 bases; junction bases not matched to a gene: 1. The DNA for the CDR3 is TGTGCCAGCAGCGTCGGACAGGACTATGGCTACACCTTC. It translates to CASSVGQDYGYTF.

This rearrangement joins TRBV9 to TRBJ2-4; D is uncertain. With 0 bases removed from V and 11 bases from J, the gap between germline ends came to 12 bases. Germline V gene lookup returns CDR1 SGDLS and CDR2 YYNGEE. This CDR3 spans 13 amino acids. The CDR3 DNA reads as TGTGCCAGCAGCGTAGGTGAGGCAGGTCTTCAGTACTTC. Translation: CASSVGEAGLQYF.

The gene calls are TRBV2 and TRBJ1-3; D gene ambiguous. The CDR3 length is 16 residues. Germline assignment: CDR1 SNHLY and CDR2 FYNNEI. The V end was cut by 0 bases, the J end by 0 bases, with 9 bases between. The CDR3: CASSEAPRISGNTIYF. For the CDR3, the DNA is TGTGCCAGCAGTGAAGCTCCGCGGATCTCTGGAAACACCATATATTTT.

This sequence joins TRBV30 and TRBJ1-3; D not resolved. The germline V and J ends were trimmed by 1 base and 0 bases, with 10 bases remaining between them. CDR3 length: 15 residues. CDR1 is GTSNPN and CDR2 is SVGIG in the germline V gene (reference sequence). The CDR3 region is CAWSEYRYSGNTIYF. The CDR3 DNA sequence: TGTGCCTGGAGTGAATACAGATACTCTGGAAACACCATATATTTT.

By frequency in the sample, this clone is medium-sized. The genes are TRBV7-2 and TRBJ2-7; the match to TRBD1 covers 9 bases. Germline loops: CDR1 SGHTA, CDR2 FQGNSA. The CDR3 sequence is 16 residues long. The ends lost 4 bases at V and 7 bases at J; junction bases unmatched: 14. The CDR3 DNA sequence: TGTGCCAGCAGCTCACTTACCGGGACAGGGATGTGGGAGCAGTACTTC. It is translated as CASSSLTGTGMWEQYF.

This clone was found once. The V call is TRBV5-1, the J call TRBJ2-2; 14 bases are a match to TRBD2. The CDR3 has 17 amino acids. V trimming: 3 bases; J trimming: 7 bases; junction bases outside the gene matches: 8. CDR1 and CDR2 from the germline V gene are SGHRS and YFSETQ. For the CDR3, the DNA is TGCGCCAGCAGCTCCGGGACTAGCGGGAGAAAGGTCGGGGAGCTGTTTTTT. It yields the protein CASSSGTSGRKVGELFF.

This clone was counted between two and nine times. The rearrangement links TRBV20-1 to TRBJ2-5; 8 bases agree with TRBD2. CDR1 is DFQATT, CDR2 SNEGSKA, per germline (reference sequence). V shed 6 bases and J 8 bases; nucleotides not matched to a gene: 14. The CDR3 sequence is 14 residues long. CDR3 residues: CSASPRGGPVTQYF. CDR3 DNA sequence: TGCAGTGCAAGTCCCCGGGGGGGCCCAGTTACCCAGTACTTC.

This rearrangement joins TRBV19 to TRBJ2-7; unclear D gene. This CDR3 comprises 14 residues. The germline V gene has CDR1 LNHDA and CDR2 SQIVND (reference sequence). V lost 5 bases to trimming and J lost 1 base, with 12 bases between them. CDR3 sequence: CASSPWSQSYEQYF. The DNA for the CDR3 is TGTGCCAGTAGTCCTTGGTCACAATCCTACGAGCAGTACTTC.

This clone was found once. The V gene is TRBV6-5, the J gene TRBJ2-3; 8 bases agree with TRBD1. Germline V gene data show CDR1 as MNHEY and CDR2 as SVGAGI. Unmatched junction bases numbered 7, after V lost 8 bases and J lost 6 bases. The CDR3 contains 13 residues. The CDR3 DNA sequence: TGTGCCAGCGGAAGCCGGACAGGGGATACGCAGTATTTT. Its translation is CASGSRTGDTQYF.

CDR3 sequence (DNA): TGTGCCAGCATCAATGGACAGGGTTATTCACCCCTCCACTTT. This translates into CASINGQGYSPLHF. The chain has TRBV6-5 and TRBJ1-6, with TRBD1 identical over 8 bases. V trimming: 7 bases; J trimming: 8 bases; junction bases outside the gene matches: 7. CDR1 is MNHEY, CDR2 SVGAGI, per germline. The CDR3 has 14 residues.

The chain joins TRBV24-1 to TRBJ2-1; the match to TRBD2 covers 15 bases. Looked up from germline, CDR1 is KGHDR and CDR2 is SFDVKD. V lost 4 bases and J lost 10; bases outside the gene matches: 7. The CDR3 sequence is 16 residues long. The CDR3 nucleotides read TGTGCCACCAGTGACCCGGGACTAGCGGGAGGTGAGGAGCAGTTCTTC. Encoded protein: CATSDPGLAGGEEQFF.

The V and J genes are TRBV18 and TRBJ1-3; D remains ambiguous. Per germline, CDR1 KGHSH and CDR2 LQKENI. Trimming cost V 3 bases and J 1 base, with 13 bases left between them. The CDR3 spans 16 residues. CDR3 sequence (DNA): TGTGCCAGCTCACCGACCGGGCCGCCGTCTGGAAACACCATATATTTT. It is translated as CASSPTGPPSGNTIYF.

V usage is TRBV25-1 and J usage is TRBJ1-1; no clear D. CDR3 length: 14 residues. Trimming removed 5 bases from V and 0 bases from J, with 10 bases in between. Germline CDR1 is MGHDK and CDR2 is SYGVNS. The DNA of the CDR3 is TGTGCCAGCAGTACGCGGGGAATGAACACTGAAGCTTTCTTT. This encodes CASSTRGMNTEAFF.

A single count supports this clone. The chain combines TRBV18 with TRBJ2-6; D not resolved. The V and J ends lost 3 bases and 0 bases respectively, with 15 bases between them. The CDR3 loop spans 18 amino acids. Germline CDR1 reads KGHSH; CDR2 reads LQKENI. The CDR3 loop reads CASSPPTAADSGANVLTF. DNA for the CDR3: TGTGCCAGCTCACCTCCGACGGCGGCAGACTCTGGGGCCAACGTCCTGACTTTC.

J is TRBJ2-7 and V is TRBV18, with D tentatively TRBD2 (5 bases). The CDR3 is made up of 15 amino acids. Germline CDR1 KGHSH, CDR2 LQKENI. The V and J ends lost 6 bases and 3 bases respectively, with 18 bases between them. CDR3 amino acids: CASSGIRQVLYEQYF. The CDR3 bases are TGTGCCAGCTCCGGGATTAGGCAGGTCCTCTACGAGCAGTACTTC.

The chain employs TRBV5-4 and TRBJ2-2; TRBD2 is a possible D gene (7 bases). V was shortened by 3 bases and J by 2 bases, with 14 bases between the two germline ends. Germline V gene lookup returns CDR1 SGHNT and CDR2 YYREEE (reference sequence). The CDR3 runs to 16 residues. DNA for the CDR3: TGTGCCAGCAGCTGGGGGGGCCAACGCAACACCGGGGAGCTGTTTTTT. It encodes CASSWGGQRNTGELFF.

V and J are TRBV5-1 and TRBJ1-2; 9 bases agree with TRBD1. The CDR3 spans 15 residues. Losses at the gene ends were 4 bases for V and 2 bases for J; bases not matched to a gene: 6. CDR1 and CDR2 from the germline V gene are SGHRS and YFSETQ. CDR3 in DNA: TGCGCCAGCAGCGCGGGACAGGGTGGAAACTATGGCTACACCTTC. Its translation: CASSAGQGGNYGYTF. The entire variable domain, with the rest obtained from reference TRBV5-1 and TRBJ1-2, is as follows: KAGVTQTPRYLIKTRGQQVTLSCSPISGHRSVSWYQQTPGQGLQFLFEYFSETQRNKGNFPGRFSGRQFSNSRSEMNVSTLELGDSALYLCASSAGQGGNYGYTFGSGTRLTVV.